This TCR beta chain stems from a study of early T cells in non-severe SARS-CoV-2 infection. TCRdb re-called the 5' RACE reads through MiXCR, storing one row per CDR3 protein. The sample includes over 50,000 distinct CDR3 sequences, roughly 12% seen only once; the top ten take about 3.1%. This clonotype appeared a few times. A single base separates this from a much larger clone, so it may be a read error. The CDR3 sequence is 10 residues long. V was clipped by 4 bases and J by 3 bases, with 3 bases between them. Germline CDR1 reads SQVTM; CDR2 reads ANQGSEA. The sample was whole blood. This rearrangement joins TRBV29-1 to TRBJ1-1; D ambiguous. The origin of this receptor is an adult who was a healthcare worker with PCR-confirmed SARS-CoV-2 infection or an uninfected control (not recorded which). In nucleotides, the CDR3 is TGCAGCGTTGGGTACACTGAAGCTTTCTTT. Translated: CSVGYTEAFF.